These T cell receptor beta chains were read from a single sample in a study of cytomegalovirus exposure and HLA in healthy donors. Method: immunoSEQ multiplex PCR; TCRdb's copy keeps in-frame clones and lacks some. Of about 89,000 clones in the sample, under 80% were seen once. The specimen was PBMCs. The receptor set was obtained from a male donor in good health and CMV-seronegative. Both conserved end residues are part of each CDR3. Each record gives: CDR3 length, clone size, J gene, V gene, CDR3 protein. Rows give clone size only sometimes, using once, few, many, or a class for an expanded clone.

length: 14; size: once; J: TRBJ1-5; V: TRBV30; CDR3: CAWSSARGNQPQHF
length: 17; size: .; J: TRBJ1-3; V: TRBV9; CDR3: CASSVEIGASSGNTIYF
length: 17; size: .; J: TRBJ2-1; V: TRBV18; CDR3: CASSLSPGGVAYNEQFF
length: 15; size: .; J: TRBJ1-5; V: TRBV6-4; CDR3: CATPWDKTSNQPQHF
length: 17; size: once; J: TRBJ1-4; V: TRBV7-9; CDR3: CASSLRGAGTFNEKLFF
length: 11; size: few; J: TRBJ2-7; V: TRBV20-1; CDR3: CSASSLYEQYF
length: 17; size: .; J: TRBJ2-3; V: TRBV11-2; CDR3: CASSLRLGTLFTDTQYF
length: 18; size: .; J: TRBJ2-1; V: TRBV7-2; CDR3: CASSTSGLAGYSYNEQFF
length: 14; size: .; J: TRBJ1-1; V: TRBV4-3; CDR3: CASSHMEGQTEAFF
length: 13; size: few; J: TRBJ2-7; V: TRBV28; CDR3: CASRLGALYEQYF
length: 16; size: .; J: TRBJ2-7; V: TRBV19; CDR3: CASSIRAGTGPYEQYF
length: 13; size: .; J: TRBJ2-7; V: TRBV19; CDR3: CASRKTGAYEQYF
length: 16; size: once; J: TRBJ2-5; V: TRBV4-1; CDR3: CASSPTSGRGQETQYF
length: 13; size: .; J: TRBJ2-1; V: TRBV4-3; CDR3: CASSQAGGYEQFF
length: 14; size: .; J: TRBJ1-2; V: TRBV19; CDR3: CASSIEGVGGGYTF
length: 14; size: .; J: TRBJ2-5; V: TRBV30; CDR3: CAWKPRTPPGDQYF
length: 14; size: few; J: TRBJ2-7; V: TRBV6-5; CDR3: CASSNSGGGYEQYF
length: 15; size: .; J: TRBJ2-3; V: TRBV4-3; CDR3: CASSQDPPSPDTQYF
length: 12; size: .; J: TRBJ1-1; V: TRBV6-5; CDR3: CASGRSNTEAFF
length: 12; size: .; J: TRBJ1-5; V: TRBV6-5; CDR3: CAIGTGPQPQHF
length: 15; size: many; J: TRBJ1-3; V: TRBV5-1; CDR3: CASSLDRGSGNTIYF
length: 13; size: .; J: TRBJ2-7; V: TRBV28; CDR3: CASSFPGAYEQYF
length: 18; size: .; J: TRBJ2-7; V: TRBV9; CDR3: CASSVGDRGPPLYWEQYF
length: 14; size: few; J: TRBJ1-5; V: TRBV30; CDR3: CAWSVGQGSQPQHF
length: 15; size: .; J: TRBJ2-7; V: TRBV7-2; CDR3: CASSRTSGVQGEQYF
length: 13; size: .; J: TRBJ2-1; V: TRBV7-8; CDR3: CASSPQLDNEQFF
length: 17; size: few; J: TRBJ2-1; V: TRBV9; CDR3: CASSGAYAGGSYNEQFF